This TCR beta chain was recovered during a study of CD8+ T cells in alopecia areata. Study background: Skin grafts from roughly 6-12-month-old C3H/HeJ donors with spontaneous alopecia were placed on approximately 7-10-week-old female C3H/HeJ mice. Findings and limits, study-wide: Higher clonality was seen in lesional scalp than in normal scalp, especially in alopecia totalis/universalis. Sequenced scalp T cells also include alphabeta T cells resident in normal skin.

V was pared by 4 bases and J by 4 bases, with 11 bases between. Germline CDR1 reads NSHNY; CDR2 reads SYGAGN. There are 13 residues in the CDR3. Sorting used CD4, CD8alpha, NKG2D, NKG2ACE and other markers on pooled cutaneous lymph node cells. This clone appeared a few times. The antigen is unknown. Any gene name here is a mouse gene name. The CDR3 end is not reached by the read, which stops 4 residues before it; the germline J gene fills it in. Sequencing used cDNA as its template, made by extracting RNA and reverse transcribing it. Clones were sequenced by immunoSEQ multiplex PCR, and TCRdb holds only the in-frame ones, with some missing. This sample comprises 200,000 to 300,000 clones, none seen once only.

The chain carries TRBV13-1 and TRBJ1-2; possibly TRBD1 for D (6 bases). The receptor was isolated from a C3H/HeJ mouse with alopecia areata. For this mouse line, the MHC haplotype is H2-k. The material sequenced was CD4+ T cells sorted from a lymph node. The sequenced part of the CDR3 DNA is TGTGCCAGCAGTTACAGGGACGGCTCC. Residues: CASSYRDGS. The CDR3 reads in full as CASSYRDGSDYTF.